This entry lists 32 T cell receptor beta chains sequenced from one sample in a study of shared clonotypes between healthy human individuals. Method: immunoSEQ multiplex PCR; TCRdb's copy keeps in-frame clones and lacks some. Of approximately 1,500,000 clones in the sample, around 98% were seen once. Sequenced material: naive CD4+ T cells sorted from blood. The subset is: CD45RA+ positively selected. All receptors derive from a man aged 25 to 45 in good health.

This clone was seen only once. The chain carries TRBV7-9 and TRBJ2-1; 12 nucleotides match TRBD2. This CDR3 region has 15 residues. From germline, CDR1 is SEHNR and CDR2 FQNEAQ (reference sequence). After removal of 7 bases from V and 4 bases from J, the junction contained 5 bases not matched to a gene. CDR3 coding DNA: TGTGCCAGCACCTCTGGACTAGCGGGATACAATGAGCAGTTCTTC. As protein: CASTSGLAGYNEQFF.

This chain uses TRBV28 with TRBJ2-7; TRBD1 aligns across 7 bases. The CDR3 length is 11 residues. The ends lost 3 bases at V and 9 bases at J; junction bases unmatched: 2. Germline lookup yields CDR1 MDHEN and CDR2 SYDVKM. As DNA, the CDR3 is TGTGCCAGCAGTTTCAACAGGGGGCAGTACTTC. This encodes CASSFNRGQYF. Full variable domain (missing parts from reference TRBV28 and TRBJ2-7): DVKVTQSSRYLVKRTGEKVFLECVQDMDHENMFWYRQDPGLGLRLIYFSYDVKMKEKGDIPEGYSVSREKKERFSLILESASTNQTSMYLCASSFNRGQYFGPGTRLTVT.

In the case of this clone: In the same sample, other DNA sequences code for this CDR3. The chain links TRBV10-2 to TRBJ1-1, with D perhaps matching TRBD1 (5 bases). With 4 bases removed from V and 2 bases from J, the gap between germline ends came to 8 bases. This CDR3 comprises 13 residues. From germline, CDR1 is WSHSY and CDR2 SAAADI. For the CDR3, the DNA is TGCGCCAGCAGTGGAGGGGTTAACACTGAAGCTTTCTTT. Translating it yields CASSGGVNTEAFF.

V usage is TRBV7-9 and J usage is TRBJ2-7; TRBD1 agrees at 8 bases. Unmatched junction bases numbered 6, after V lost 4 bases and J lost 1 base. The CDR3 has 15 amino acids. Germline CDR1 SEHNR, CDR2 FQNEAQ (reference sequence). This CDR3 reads CASSSDRVRSYEQYF. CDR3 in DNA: TGTGCCAGCAGCTCGGACAGGGTTAGGTCCTACGAGCAGTACTTC.

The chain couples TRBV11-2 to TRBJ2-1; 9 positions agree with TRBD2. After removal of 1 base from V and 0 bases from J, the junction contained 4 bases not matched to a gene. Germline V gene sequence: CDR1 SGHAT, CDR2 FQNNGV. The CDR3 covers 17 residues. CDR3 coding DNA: TGTGCCAGCAGCTTAGGGATTAGCGGGAGCTCCTACAATGAGCAGTTCTTC. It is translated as CASSLGISGSSYNEQFF. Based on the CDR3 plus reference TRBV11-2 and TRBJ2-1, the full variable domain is EAGVAQSPRYKIIEKRQSVAFWCNPISGHATLYWYQQILGQGPKLLIQFQNNGVVDDSQLPKDRFSAERLKGVDSTLKIQPAKLEDSAVYLCASSLGISGSSYNEQFFGPGTRLTVL.

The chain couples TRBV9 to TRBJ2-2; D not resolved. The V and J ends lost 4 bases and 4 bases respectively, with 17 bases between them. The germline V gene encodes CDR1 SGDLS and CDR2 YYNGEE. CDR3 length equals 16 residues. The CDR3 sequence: CASSQTATTFTGELFF. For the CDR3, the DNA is TGTGCCAGCAGCCAAACTGCTACTACCTTCACCGGGGAGCTGTTTTTT.

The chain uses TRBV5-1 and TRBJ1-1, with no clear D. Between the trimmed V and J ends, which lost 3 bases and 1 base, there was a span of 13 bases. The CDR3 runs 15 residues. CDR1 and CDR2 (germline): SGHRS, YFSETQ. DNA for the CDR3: TGCGCCAGCAGCTCCTCCCAGACAAGGAACACTGAAGCTTTCTTT. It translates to CASSSSQTRNTEAFF.

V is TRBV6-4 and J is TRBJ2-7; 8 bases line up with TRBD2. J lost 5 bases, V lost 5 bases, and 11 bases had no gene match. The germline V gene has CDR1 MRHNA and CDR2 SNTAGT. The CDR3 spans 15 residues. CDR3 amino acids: CASSRFRGGRDEQYF. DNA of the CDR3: TGTGCCAGCAGTAGGTTTCGCGGGGGGCGGGACGAGCAGTACTTC.

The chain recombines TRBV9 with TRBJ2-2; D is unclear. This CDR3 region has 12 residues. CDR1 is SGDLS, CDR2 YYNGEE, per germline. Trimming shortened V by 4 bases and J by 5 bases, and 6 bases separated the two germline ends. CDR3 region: CASSLPTGELFF. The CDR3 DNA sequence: TGTGCCAGCAGCTTACCGACCGGGGAGCTGTTTTTT.

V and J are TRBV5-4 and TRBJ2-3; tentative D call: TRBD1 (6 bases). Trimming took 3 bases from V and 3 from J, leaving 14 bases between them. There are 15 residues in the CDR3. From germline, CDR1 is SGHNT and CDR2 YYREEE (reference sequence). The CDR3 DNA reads TGTGCCAGCAGCTCTCAACGGCAGGGGACAGATACGCAGTATTTT. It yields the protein CASSSQRQGTDTQYF.

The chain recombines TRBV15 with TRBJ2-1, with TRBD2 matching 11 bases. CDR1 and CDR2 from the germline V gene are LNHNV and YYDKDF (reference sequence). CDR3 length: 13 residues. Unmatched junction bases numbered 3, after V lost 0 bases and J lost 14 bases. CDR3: CATSREGTSGKFF. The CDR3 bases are TGTGCCACCAGCAGAGAAGGGACTAGCGGCAAGTTCTTC.

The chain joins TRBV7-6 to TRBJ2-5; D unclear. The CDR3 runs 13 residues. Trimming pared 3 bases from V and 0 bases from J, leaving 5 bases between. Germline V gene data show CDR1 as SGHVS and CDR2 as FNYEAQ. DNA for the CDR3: TGTGCCAGCAGCTTCGGCAACCAAGAGACCCAGTACTTC. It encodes CASSFGNQETQYF.

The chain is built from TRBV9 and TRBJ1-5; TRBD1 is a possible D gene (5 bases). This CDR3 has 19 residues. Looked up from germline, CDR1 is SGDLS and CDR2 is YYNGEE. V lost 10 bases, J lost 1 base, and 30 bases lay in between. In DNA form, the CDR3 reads TGTGCCCGAAGACCGAAGGGGCAGGTAGGGGTTGGCAGCAATCAGCCCCAGCATTTT. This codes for CARRPKGQVGVGSNQPQHF.

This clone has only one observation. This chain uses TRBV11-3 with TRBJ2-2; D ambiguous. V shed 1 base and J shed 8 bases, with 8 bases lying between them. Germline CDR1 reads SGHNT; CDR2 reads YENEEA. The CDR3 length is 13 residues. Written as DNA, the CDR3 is TGTGCCAGCAGCTTAGGGTCCCTGGGGGAGCTGTTTTTT. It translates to CASSLGSLGELFF.

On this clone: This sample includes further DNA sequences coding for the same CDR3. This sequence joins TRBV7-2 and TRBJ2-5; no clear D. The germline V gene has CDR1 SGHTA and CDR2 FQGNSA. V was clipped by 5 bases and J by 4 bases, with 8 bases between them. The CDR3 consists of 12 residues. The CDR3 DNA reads TGTGCCAGCAGCCTAGGCCGAGAGACCCAGTACTTC. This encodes CASSLGRETQYF.

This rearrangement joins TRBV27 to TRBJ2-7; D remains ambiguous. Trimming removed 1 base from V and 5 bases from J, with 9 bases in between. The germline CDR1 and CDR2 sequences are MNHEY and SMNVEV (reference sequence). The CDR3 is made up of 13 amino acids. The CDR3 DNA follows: TGTGCCAGCAGTTTATGGGGAAAGGACGAGCAGTACTTC. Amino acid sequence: CASSLWGKDEQYF.

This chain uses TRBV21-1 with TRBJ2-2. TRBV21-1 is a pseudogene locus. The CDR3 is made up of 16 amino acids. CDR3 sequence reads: CASSKGRLGNTGELFF. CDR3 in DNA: TGTGCCAGCAGCAAAGGTCGGTTAGGGAACACCGGGGAGCTGTTTTTT.

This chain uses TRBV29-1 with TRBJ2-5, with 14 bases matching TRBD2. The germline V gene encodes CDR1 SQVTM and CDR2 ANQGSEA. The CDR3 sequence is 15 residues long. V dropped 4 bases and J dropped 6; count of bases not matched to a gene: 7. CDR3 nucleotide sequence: TGCAGCGTTGGACTAGCGGGAGGGCCGCAGAAGACCCAGTACTTC. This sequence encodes CSVGLAGGPQKTQYF.

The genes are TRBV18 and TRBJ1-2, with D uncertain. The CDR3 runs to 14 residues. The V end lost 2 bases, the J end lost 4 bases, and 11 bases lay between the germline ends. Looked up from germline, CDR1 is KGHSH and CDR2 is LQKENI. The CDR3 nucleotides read TGTGCCAGCTCACCAGGTTTAGGGTCCTATGGCTACACCTTC. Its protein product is CASSPGLGSYGYTF.

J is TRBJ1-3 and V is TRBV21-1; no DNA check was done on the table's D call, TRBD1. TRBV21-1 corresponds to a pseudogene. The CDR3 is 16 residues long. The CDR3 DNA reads TGTGCCAGCAGCAAGAGATATCCAGGATCTGGAAACACCATATATTTT. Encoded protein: CASSKRYPGSGNTIYF.

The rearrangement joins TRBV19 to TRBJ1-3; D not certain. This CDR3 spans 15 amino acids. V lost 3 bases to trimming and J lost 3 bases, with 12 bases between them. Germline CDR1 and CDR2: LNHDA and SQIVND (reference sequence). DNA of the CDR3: TGTGCCAGTAGTATCGGAACCGACGGTGGAAACACCATATATTTT. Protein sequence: CASSIGTDGGNTIYF.

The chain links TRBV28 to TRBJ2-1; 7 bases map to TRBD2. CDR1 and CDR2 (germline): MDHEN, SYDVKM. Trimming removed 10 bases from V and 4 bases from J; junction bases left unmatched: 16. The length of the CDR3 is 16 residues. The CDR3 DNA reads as TGTGCCACGATGGGCGGGAGTGGAATTTGGTACAATGAGCAGTTCTTC. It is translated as CATMGGSGIWYNEQFF. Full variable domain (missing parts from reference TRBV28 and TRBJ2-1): DVKVTQSSRYLVKRTGEKVFLECVQDMDHENMFWYRQDPGLGLRLIYFSYDVKMKEKGDIPEGYSVSREKKERFSLILESASTNQTSMYLCATMGGSGIWYNEQFFGPGTRLTVL.

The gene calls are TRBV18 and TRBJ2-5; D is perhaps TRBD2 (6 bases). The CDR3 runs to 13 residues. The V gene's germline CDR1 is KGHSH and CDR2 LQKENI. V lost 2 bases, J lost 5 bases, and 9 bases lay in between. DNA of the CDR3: TGTGCCAGCTCACCAAAGGAGGGGGAGACCCAGTACTTC. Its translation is CASSPKEGETQYF.

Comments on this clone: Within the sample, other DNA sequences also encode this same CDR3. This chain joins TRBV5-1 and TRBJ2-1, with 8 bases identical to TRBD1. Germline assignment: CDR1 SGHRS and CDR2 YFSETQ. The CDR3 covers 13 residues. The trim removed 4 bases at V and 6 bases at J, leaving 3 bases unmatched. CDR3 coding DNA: TGCGCCAGCAGCCAGGACAGGGTCAATGAGCAGTTCTTC. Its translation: CASSQDRVNEQFF.

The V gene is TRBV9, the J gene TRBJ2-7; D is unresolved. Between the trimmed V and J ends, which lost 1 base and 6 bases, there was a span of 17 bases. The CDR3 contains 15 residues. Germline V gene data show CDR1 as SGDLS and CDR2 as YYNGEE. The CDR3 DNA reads TGTGCCAGCAGCGTACAAAGTAGTCCACCCTCCGAGCAGTACTTC. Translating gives CASSVQSSPPSEQYF.

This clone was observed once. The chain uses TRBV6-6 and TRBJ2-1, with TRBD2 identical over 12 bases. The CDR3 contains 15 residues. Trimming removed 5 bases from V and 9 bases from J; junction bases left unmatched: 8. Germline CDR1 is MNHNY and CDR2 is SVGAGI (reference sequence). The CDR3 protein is CASSQTSGSYSEQFF. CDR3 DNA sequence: TGTGCCAGCAGTCAGACTAGCGGGAGTTATAGTGAGCAGTTCTTC.

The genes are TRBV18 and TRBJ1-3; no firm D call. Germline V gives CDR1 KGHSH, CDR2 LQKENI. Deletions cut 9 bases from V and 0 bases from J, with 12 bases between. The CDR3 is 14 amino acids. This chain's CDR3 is CASKSGNSGNTIYF. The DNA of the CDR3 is TGTGCCAGTAAGTCCGGGAACTCTGGAAACACCATATATTTT.

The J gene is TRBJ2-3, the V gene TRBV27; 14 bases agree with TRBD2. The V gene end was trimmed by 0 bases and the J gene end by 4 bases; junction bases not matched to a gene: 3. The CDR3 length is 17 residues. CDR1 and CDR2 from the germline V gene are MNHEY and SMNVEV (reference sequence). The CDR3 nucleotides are TGTGCCAGCAGTTTATCTGGGACTAGCGGGAGTGCAGATACGCAGTATTTT. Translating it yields CASSLSGTSGSADTQYF.

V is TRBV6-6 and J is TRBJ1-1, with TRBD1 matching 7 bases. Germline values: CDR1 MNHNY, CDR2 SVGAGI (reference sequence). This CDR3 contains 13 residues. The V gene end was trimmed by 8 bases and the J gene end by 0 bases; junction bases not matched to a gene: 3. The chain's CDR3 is CASQGTVNTEAFF. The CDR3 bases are TGTGCCAGCCAAGGGACAGTGAACACTGAAGCTTTCTTT.

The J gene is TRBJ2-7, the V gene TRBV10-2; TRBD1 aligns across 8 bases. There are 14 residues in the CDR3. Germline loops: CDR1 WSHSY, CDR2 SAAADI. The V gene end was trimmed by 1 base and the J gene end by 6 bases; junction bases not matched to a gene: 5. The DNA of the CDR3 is TGCGCCAGCAGTGAGTATCAGGGGGCCAGCGAGCAGTACTTC. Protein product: CASSEYQGASEQYF.

The CDR3 region is CASSESVGLILYNEQFF. DNA for the CDR3: TGTGCCAGCAGTGAATCCGTGGGACTTATCCTTTACAATGAGCAGTTCTTC. The rearrangement links TRBV6-1 to TRBJ2-1; a weak D match, TRBD2 (6 bases). The V end was cut by 2 bases, the J end by 4 bases, with 18 bases between. Germline assignment: CDR1 MNHNS and CDR2 SASEGT. The CDR3 sequence is 17 residues long.

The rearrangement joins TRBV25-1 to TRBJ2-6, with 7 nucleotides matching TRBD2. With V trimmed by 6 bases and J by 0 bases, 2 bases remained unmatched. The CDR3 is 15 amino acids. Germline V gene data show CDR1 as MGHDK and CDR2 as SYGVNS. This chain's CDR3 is CASSGGISGANVLTF. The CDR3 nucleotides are TGTGCCAGCAGCGGGGGGATCTCTGGGGCCAACGTCCTGACTTTC.